This T cell receptor beta chain was profiled in a study of molecular identifiers for immune sequencing clone quantification. TCRdb itself ran the PCR reads through MiXCR, one entry per CDR3 protein. This sample has about 510,000 distinct CDR3 sequences, with around a fifth found just once. V was pared by 5 bases and J by 8 bases, with 4 bases of the junction left unmatched. The CDR3 totals 12 residues. Only a few counts were recorded for this clonotype. This chain uses TRBV12-3 or TRBV12-4 with TRBJ1-2; 8 bases map to TRBD1. The sequence was collected from a human donor in good health. Some libraries in this study had Jurkat cell RNA spiked in. The specimen was naive CD8+ T cells from blood, with Jurkat cell RNA spiked in. This sample's subset: FACS-sorted CD8+CD4-CCR7+CD45RA+ naive T cells. The CDR3 coding sequence is TGTGCCAGCAGTCCAGGGGGCGAGGGCTACACCTTC. It encodes CASSPGGEGYTF.